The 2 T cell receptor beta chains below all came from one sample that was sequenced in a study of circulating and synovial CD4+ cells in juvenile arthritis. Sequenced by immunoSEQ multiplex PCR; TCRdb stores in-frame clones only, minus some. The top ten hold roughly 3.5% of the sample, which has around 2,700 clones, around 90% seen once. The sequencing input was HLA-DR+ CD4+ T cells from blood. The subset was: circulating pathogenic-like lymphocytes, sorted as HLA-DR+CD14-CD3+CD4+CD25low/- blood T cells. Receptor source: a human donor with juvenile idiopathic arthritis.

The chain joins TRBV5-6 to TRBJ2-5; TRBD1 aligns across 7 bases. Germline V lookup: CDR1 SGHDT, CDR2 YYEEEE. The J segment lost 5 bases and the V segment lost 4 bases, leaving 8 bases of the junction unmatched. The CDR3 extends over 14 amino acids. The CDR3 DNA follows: TGTGCCAGCAGCCCCCGACAGGGTGGGGAGACCCAGTACTTC. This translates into CASSPRQGGETQYF.

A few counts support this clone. The CDR3 loop reads CASSSRQGDYSYEQYF. In DNA form, the CDR3 reads TGCGCCAGCAGCAGTCGACAGGGCGATTACTCCTACGAGCAGTACTTC. The chain recombines TRBV4-1 with TRBJ2-7; 7 nucleotides match TRBD1. V shed 5 bases, J shed 0 bases, and the junction held 10 bases outside the gene matches. Germline lookup yields CDR1 MGHRA and CDR2 YSYEKL. This CDR3 is 16 amino acids long.